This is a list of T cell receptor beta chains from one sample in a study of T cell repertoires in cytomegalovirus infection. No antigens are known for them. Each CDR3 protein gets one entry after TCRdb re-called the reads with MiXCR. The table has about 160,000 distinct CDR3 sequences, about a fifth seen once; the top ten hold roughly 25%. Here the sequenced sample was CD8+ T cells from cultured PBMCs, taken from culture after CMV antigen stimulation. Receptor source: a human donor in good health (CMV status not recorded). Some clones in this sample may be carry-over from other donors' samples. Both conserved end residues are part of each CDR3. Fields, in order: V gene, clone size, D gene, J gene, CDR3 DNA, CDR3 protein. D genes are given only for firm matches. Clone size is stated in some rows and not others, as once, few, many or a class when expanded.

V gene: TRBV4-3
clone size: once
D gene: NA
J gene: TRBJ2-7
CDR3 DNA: TGCGCCAGCAGCCCAGGTGTCACTGCGCACGAGCAGTACTTC
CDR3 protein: CASSPGVTAHEQYF

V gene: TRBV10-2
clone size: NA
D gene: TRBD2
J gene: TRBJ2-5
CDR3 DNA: TGCGCCGGGGCTCCTAGCGGGGGGGCCCGGGAGACCCAGTACTTC
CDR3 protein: CAGAPSGGARETQYF

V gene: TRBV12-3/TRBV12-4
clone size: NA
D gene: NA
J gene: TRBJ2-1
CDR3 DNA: TGTGCCAGCACCCGGGCAGTCTTGGATGAGCAGTTCTTC
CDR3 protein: CASTRAVLDEQFF

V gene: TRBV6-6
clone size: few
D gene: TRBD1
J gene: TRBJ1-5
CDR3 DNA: TGTGCCACCAGTGGGACAGTGCCACGCAATCAGCCCCAGCATTTT
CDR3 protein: CATSGTVPRNQPQHF

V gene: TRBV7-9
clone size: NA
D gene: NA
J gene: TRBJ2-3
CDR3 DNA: TGTGCCAGCACCAGACAGCTGAATTCGGATACGCAGTATTTT
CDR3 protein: CASTRQLNSDTQYF

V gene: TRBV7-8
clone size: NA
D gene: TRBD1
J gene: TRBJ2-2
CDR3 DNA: TGTGCCACCCGACAGGGGGCAACCACCGGGGAGCTGTTTTTT
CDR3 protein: CATRQGATTGELFF

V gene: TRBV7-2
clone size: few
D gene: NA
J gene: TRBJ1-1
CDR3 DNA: TGTGCCACCGGATCTGGGACTGAAGCTTTCTTT
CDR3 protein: CATGSGTEAFF

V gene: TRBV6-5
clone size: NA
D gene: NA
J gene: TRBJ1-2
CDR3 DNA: TGTGCCAGCAGTTACACTAGAGGGATGGATGTCGCCTATGGCTACACCTTC
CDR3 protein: CASSYTRGMDVAYGYTF

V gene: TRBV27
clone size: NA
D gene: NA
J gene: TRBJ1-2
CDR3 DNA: TGTGCCAGCAGTTTATCCCACTCGGGGATAGGGAGCTATGGCTACACCTTC
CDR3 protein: CASSLSHSGIGSYGYTF

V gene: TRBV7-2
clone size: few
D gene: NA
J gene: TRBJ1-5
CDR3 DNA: TGTGCCAGCAGCTTAGGATGGGTGAATCAGCCCCAGCATTTT
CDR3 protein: CASSLGWVNQPQHF

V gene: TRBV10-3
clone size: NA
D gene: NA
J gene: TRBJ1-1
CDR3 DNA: TGTGCCATCAGTGAGTCGATAGGGAACACTGAAGCTTTCTTT
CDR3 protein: CAISESIGNTEAFF

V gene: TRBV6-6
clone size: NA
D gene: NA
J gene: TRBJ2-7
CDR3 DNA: TGTGCCAGCAGTTACGGTTTAGAGGGGAGTTCTGGCGAGCAGTACTTC
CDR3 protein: CASSYGLEGSSGEQYF

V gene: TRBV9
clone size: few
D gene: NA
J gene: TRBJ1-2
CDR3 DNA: TGTGCCAGCAGCGAGGGGGTCGGGAGTGGCTACACCTTC
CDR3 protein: CASSEGVGSGYTF

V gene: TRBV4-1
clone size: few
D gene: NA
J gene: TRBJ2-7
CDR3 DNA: TGCGCCAGCAGCCAAGGCCCCTACGAGCAGTACTTC
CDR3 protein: CASSQGPYEQYF

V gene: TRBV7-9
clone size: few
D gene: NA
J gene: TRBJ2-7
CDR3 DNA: TGTGCCAGCAGCCCCCCGTCGGGGGCAGGGGAGCAGTACTTC
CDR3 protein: CASSPPSGAGEQYF

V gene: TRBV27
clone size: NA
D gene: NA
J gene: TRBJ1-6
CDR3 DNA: TGTGCTAACCACTCAAAACAGGGAAGTAATTCACCCCTCCACTTT
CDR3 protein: CANHSKQGSNSPLHF

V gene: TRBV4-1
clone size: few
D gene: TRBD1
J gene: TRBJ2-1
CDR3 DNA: TGCGCCAGCAGCCTGGGGACAGAGTACAATGAGCAGTTCTTC
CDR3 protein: CASSLGTEYNEQFF

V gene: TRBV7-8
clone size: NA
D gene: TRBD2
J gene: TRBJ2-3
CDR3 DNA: TGTGCCAGCAGCTCCGCGGGGGGGTCCTTGGATACGCAGTATTTT
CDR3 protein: CASSSAGGSLDTQYF

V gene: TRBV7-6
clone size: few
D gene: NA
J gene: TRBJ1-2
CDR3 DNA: TGTGCCAGCAGCTTATCCGGTCCCGAAGGCTACACCTTC
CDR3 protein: CASSLSGPEGYTF

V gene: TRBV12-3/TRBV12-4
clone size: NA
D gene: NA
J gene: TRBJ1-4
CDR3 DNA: TGTGCCAGCAGTTTTCCCCTGGGCTTTCCTGAAAAACTGTTTTTT
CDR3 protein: CASSFPLGFPEKLFF

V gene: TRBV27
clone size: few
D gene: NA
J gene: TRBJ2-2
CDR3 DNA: TGTGCCAGCAGTGTCTGGGACACCGGGGAGCTGTTTTTT
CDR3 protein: CASSVWDTGELFF

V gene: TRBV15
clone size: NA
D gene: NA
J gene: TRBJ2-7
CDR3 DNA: TGTGCCACCAGCAGAGATCAGGGATCCAAAAAGGACGAGCAGTACTTC
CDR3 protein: CATSRDQGSKKDEQYF

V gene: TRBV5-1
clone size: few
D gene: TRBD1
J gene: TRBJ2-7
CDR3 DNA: TGCGCCAGCAGCACGCTAACCGGACAGGGTTTCCCAGGAGGCGAGCAGTACTTC
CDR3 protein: CASSTLTGQGFPGGEQYF

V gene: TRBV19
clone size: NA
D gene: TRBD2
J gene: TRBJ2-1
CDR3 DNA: TGTGCCAGTAGTATAGTTGGGACTAGCGGGGGGGCCTCCAATGAGCAGTTCTTC
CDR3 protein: CASSIVGTSGGASNEQFF

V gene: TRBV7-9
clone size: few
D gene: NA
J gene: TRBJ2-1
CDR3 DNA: TGTGCCAGCAGCCCCCCGGCTGGGGGGCCGGTAGATGAGCAGTTCTTC
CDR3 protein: CASSPPAGGPVDEQFF

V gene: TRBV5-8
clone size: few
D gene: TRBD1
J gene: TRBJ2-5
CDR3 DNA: TGTGCCAGCAGCTCGACAGGGGTGAGAGAGACCCAGTACTTC
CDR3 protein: CASSSTGVRETQYF

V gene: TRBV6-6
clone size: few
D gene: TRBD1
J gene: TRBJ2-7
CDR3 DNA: TGTGCCAGCAATCGACAGGGGGCTCTGGACGAGCAGTACTTC
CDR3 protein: CASNRQGALDEQYF

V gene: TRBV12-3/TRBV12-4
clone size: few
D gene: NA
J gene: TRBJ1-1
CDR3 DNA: TGTGCCAGCAGCTCCCTGGCCAGAGGGTTTGGGGACACTGAAGCTTTCTTT
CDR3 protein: CASSSLARGFGDTEAFF

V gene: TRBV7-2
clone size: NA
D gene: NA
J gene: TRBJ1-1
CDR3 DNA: TGTGCCAGCAGCGTCAGGACAGTGAACACTGAAGCTTTCTTT
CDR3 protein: CASSVRTVNTEAFF

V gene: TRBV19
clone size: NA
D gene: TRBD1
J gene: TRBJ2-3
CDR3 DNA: TGTGCCAGCCGGGACAGGGAAGGGCGCACAGATACGCAGTATTTT
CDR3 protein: CASRDREGRTDTQYF

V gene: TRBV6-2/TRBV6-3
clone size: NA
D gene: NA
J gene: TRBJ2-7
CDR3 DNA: TGTGCCAGCAGTTACGGTCAGATAGGGCCAACCTACGAGCAGTACTTC
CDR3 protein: CASSYGQIGPTYEQYF

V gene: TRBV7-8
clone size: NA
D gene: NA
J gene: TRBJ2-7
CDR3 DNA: TGTGCCAGCAGCCCATTCTTATTGGCCCACGAGCAGTACTTC
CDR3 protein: CASSPFLLAHEQYF

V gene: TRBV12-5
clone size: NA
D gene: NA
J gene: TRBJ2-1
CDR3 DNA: TGTGCTAGTGGTTTGGGAAATGAGCAGTTCTTC
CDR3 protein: CASGLGNEQFF

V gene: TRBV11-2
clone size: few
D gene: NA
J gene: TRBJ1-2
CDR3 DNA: TGTGCCAGCAGCTTAGTCTTCCCCTCGGGACGAGGCGACTATGGCTACACCTTC
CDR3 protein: CASSLVFPSGRGDYGYTF

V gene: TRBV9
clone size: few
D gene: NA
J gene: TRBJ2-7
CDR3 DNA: TGTGCCAGCAGCGTAGATTGGGGTGGCTACGAGCAGTACTTC
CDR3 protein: CASSVDWGGYEQYF

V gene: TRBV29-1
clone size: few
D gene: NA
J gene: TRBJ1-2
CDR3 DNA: TGCAGCGTCCAGGGTTCGTGGGGCTACACCTTC
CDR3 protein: CSVQGSWGYTF

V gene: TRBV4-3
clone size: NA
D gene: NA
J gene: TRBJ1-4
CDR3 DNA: TGCGCCAGCACCCTAAGGACAGATCCTAATGAAAAACTGTTTTTT
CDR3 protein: CASTLRTDPNEKLFF

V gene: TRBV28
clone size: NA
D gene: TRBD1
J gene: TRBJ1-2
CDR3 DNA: TGTGCCAGCAGTTTTAATAACAGGGGCAACTATGGCTACACCTTC
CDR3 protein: CASSFNNRGNYGYTF

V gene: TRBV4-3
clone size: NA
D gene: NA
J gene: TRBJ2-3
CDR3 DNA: TGCGCCAGCAGCCAAGAAGGGGACTCCATAGGAGATACGCAGTATTTT
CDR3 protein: CASSQEGDSIGDTQYF

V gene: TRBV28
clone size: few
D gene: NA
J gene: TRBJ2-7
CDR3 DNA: TGTGCCAGCAGTTTGGAGGAAAAGCCGAACTACGAGCAGTACTTC
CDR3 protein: CASSLEEKPNYEQYF

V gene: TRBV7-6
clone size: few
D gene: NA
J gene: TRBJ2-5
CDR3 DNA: TGTGCCAGCAGCTTAGTGTATGGGGGAATGGAGACCCAGTACTTC
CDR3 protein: CASSLVYGGMETQYF

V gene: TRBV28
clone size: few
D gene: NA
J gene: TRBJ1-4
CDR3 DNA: TGTGCCTCCACCGGAGACACGAATGAAAAACTGTTTTTT
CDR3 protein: CASTGDTNEKLFF

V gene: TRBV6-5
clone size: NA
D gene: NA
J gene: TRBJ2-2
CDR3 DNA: TGTGCCAGCAGTTACTCGGTTCCCGGGGAGCTGTTTTTT
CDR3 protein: CASSYSVPGELFF

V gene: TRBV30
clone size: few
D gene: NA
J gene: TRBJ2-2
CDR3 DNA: TGTGCCTGGTTCCGGGGTTACGCCGGGGAGCTGTTTTTT
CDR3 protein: CAWFRGYAGELFF

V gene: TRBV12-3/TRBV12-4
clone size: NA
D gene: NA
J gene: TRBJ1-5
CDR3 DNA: TGTGCCAGCGGGGTTGGCAATCAGCCCCAGCATTTT
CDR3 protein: CASGVGNQPQHF

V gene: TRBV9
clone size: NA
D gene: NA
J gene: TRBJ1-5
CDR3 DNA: TGTGCCAGCAGCGTAGTGGGGGATAGCAATCAGCCCCAGCATTTT
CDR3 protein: CASSVVGDSNQPQHF

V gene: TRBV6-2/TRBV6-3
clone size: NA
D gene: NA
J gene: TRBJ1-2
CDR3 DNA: TGTGCCAGCATGAGCCGACAGGCGGCCGGGGAATATGGCTACACCTTC
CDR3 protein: CASMSRQAAGEYGYTF

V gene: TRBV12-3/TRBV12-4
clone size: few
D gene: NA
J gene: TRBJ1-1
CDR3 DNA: TGTGCCAGCAGTTTAGGAGGGATGGGGGACACTGAAGCTTTCTTT
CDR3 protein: CASSLGGMGDTEAFF

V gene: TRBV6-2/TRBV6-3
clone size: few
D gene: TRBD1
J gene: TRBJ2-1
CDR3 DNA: TGTGCCAGCAGTTTCGGGACAGCTGGCCTCTGGTACAATGAGCAGTTCTTC
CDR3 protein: CASSFGTAGLWYNEQFF

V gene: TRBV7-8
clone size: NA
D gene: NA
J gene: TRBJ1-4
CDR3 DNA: TGTGCCAGCAGCTTAGGAGCGGGAGAACATGAAAAACTGTTTTTT
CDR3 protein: CASSLGAGEHEKLFF

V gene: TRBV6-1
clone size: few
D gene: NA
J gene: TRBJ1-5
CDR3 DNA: TGTGCCAGCAGTGCCGACAATAGCAATCAGCCCCAGCATTTT
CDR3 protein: CASSADNSNQPQHF

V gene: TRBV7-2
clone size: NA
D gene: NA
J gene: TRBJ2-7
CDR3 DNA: TGTGCCAGCAGCTTACGGCCAGGGGCCCGGATGGGACAGTACTTC
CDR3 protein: CASSLRPGARMGQYF